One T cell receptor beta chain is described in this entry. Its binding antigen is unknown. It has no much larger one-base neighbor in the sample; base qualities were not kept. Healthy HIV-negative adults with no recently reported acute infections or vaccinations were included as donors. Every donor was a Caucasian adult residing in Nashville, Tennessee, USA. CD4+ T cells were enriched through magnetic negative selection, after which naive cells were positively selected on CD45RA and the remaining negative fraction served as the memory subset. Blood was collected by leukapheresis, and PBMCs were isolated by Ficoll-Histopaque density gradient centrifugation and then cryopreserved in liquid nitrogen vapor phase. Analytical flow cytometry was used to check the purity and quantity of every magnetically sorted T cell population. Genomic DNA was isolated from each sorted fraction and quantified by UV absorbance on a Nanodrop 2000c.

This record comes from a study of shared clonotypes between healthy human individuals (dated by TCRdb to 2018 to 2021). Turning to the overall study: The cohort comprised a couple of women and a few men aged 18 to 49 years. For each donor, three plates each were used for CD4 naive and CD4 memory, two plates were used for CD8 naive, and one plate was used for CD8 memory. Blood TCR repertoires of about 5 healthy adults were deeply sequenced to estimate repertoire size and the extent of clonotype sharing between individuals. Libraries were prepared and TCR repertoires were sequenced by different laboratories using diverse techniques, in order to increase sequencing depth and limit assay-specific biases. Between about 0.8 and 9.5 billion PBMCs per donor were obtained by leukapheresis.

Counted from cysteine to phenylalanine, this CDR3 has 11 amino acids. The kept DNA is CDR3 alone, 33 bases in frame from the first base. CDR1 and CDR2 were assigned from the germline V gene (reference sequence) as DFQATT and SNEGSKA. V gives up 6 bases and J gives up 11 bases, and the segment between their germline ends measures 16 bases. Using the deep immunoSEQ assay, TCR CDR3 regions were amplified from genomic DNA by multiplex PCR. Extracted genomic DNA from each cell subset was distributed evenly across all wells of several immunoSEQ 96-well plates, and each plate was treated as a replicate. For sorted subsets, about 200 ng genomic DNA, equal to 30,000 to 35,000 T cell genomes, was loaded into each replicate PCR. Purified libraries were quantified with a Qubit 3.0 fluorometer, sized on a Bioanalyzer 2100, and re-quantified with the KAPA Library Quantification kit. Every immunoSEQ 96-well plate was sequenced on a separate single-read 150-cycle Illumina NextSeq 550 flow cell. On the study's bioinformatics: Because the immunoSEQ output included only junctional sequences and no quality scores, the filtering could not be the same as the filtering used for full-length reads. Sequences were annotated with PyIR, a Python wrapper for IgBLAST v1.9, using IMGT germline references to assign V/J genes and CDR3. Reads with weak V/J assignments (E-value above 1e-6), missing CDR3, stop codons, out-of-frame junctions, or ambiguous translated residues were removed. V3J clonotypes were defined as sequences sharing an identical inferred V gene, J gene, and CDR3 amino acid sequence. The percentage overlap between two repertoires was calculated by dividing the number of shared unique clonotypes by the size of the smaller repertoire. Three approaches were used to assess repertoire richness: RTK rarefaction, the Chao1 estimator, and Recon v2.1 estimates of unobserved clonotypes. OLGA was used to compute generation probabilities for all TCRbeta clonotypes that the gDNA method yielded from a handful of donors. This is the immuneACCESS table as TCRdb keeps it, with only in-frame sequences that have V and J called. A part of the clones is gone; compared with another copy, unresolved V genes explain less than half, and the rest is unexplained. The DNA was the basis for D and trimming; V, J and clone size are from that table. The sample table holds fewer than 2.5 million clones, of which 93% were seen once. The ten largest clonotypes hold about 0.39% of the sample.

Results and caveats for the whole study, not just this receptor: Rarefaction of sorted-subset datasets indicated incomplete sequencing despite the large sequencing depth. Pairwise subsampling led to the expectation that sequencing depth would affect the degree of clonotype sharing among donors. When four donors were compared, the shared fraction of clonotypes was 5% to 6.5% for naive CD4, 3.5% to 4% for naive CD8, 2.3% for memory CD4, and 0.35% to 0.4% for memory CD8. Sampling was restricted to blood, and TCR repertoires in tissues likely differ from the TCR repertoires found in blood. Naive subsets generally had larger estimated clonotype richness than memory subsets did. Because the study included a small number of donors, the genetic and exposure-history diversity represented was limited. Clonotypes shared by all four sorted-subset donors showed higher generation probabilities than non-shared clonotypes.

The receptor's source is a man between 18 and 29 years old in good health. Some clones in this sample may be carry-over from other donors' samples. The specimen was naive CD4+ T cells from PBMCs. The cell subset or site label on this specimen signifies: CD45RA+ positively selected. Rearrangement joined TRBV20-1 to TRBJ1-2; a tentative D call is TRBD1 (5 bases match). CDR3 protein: CSALTWDGYTF. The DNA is TGCAGTGCATTAACCTGGGACGGATACACCTTC.